One sample yielded the 10 T cell receptor beta chains listed below, sequenced in a study of kidney transplant recipient with SARS-CoV-2 infection. TCRdb redid the calling of the reads with MiXCR, one entry per CDR3 protein. The sample holds under 250,000 distinct CDR3 sequences, 29% seen once. This sample comprised a blood sample, obtained at baseline and on roughly day 120 from a kidney transplant recipient. These receptors were obtained from a male patient in his thirties who had COVID-19 and was a kidney transplant recipient. The graft donor may account for some of the T cells.

This clonotype was counted many times. V usage is TRBV2 and J usage is TRBJ1-5; D call uncertain. The V end was cut by 1 base, the J end by 1 base, with 11 bases between. Germline CDR1 and CDR2: SNHLY and FYNNEI. The CDR3 length is 16 residues. In DNA, the CDR3 is TGTGCCAGCAGTGAAGATAGGTACTTGAGCAATCAGCCCCAGCATTTT. Translating gives CASSEDRYLSNQPQHF.

This clonotype was counted many times. This chain links TRBV11-2 with TRBJ1-2; D unresolved. CDR3 size: 14 residues. The germline CDR1 and CDR2 sequences are SGHAT and FQNNGV. Trimming took 1 base from V and 7 from J, leaving 13 bases between them. CDR3 DNA: TGTGCCAGCAGCTTAGCTCGGACGTCTGGTGGCTACACCTTC. Translation: CASSLARTSGGYTF.

A remark on this clonotype: A much bigger clone sits one base away, suggesting this may be a read error. This chain joins TRBV7-2 and TRBJ2-7; 7 bases agree with TRBD2. V was pared by 5 bases and J by 0 bases, with 1 base of the junction left unmatched. Germline values: CDR1 SGHTA, CDR2 FQGNSA. There are 13 residues in the CDR3. In DNA, the CDR3 is TGTGCCAGCAGCGCTAGCGGCTCCTACGAGCAGTACTTC. The encoded protein is CASSASGSYEQYF.

This clonotype was counted at least ten times. The rearrangement links TRBV20-1 to TRBJ2-7, with D maybe TRBD1 (6 bases). The CDR3 spans 15 residues. Germline loops: CDR1 DFQATT, CDR2 SNEGSKA (reference sequence). The ends were cut back, 3 bases at V and 0 bases at J, with 15 bases in the middle. The chain's CDR3 is CSASLGHQTSYEQYF. The CDR3 DNA is TGCAGTGCTAGTCTGGGACACCAGACCTCCTACGAGCAGTACTTC.

This clonotype has ten or more counts. This chain uses TRBV12-3 or TRBV12-4 with TRBJ2-7; the D gene is possibly TRBD2 (6 bases). Trimming left V 6 bases short and J 9 bases short, with 15 bases between. CDR3 length: 12 amino acids. In nucleotides, the CDR3 is TGTGCCAGCAGCCACGGGGACTTTGCGCAGTACTTC. This codes for CASSHGDFAQYF.

Concerning this clonotype: Being one base from a much bigger clone, this may be a read error. The chain recombines TRBV3-1 with TRBJ1-5; no firm D call. Germline CDR1 is LGHDT and CDR2 is YNNKEL (reference sequence). The CDR3 is 14 amino acids. The CDR3 DNA is TGTGCCAGCGGCCAAGGTAACAGAAATCAGCCCCAGCATTTT. This codes for CASGQGNRNQPQHF.

This clonotype was counted at least ten times. This chain connects TRBV28 to TRBJ2-7, with no clear D. Trimming removed 4 bases at V and 9 bases at J, with 10 bases between. Germline values: CDR1 MDHEN, CDR2 SYDVKM. This CDR3 spans 11 amino acids. The CDR3: CASSYLSGQYF. In DNA form, the CDR3 reads TGTGCCAGCAGTTACTTATCGGGGCAGTACTTC.

At least ten counts were recorded for this clonotype. The chain carries TRBV14 and TRBJ2-7; 7 bases align to TRBD1. V lost 2 bases to trimming and J lost 2 bases; unmatched junction nucleotides: 6. The germline CDR1 and CDR2 sequences are SGHDN and FVKESK. CDR3 length: 15 amino acids. CDR3 residues: CASSQSGTEPYEQYF. The CDR3, as DNA: TGTGCCAGCAGCCAATCCGGGACAGAACCCTACGAGCAGTACTTC.

For this clonotype: A read error is possible here, since a much larger clone lies one base away. The rearrangement uses TRBV28 and TRBJ2-6; D call uncertain. This CDR3 spans 15 amino acids. In germline, CDR1 is MDHEN, CDR2 SYDVKM. The CDR3 region has the DNA TGTGCCAGCGGTTTATGGGTCTCTGGGGCCAACGTCCTGACTTTC. Protein: CASGLWVSGANVLTF.

About this clonotype itself: A much larger clonotype is one base distant, so this may be a read error. No conserved phenylalanine or tryptophan is present at the end of the CDR3, so a read error is the likely explanation. This rearrangement joins TRBV20-1 to TRBJ2-7; no clear D gene. V was clipped by 0 bases and J by 5 bases, with 11 bases between them. Germline V CDR1 and CDR2: DFQATT, SNEGSKA (reference sequence). The CDR3 is made up of 13 amino acids. CDR3 coding DNA: TGCAGTGCTAGAGACATAGACATGAACGAGCAGTACTAC. Protein product: CSARDIDMNEQYY.